One TCR beta chain is described in this entry. This sample stems from a study of blood T cells in healthy people across ages. Through a sample-barcoded 5' primer and a J-beta primer mix, a second PCR was run for roughly 6 to 11 cycles. Every cDNA was tagged by a template-switch adaptor with 12 random nucleotides. TCRdb redid the calling of the 5' RACE reads with MiXCR, one entry per CDR3 protein. In the table there are 1.8 million or so distinct CDR3 sequences, more than 35% of which are singletons. Caucasian individuals from Russia who were healthy and aged about 6 to 95 acted as donors. A minimum of 6.5 million PBMCs was isolated per sample. The trim removed 5 bases at V and 2 bases at J, leaving 7 bases unmatched. The CDR3 spans 15 residues. Germline lookup yields CDR1 ENHRY and CDR2 SYGVKD.

Sequencing was carried out using blood. This TCR derives from a human donor in good health. This chain connects TRBV10-3 to TRBJ2-5; 8 positions match TRBD1. The CDR3 DNA sequence: TGTGCCATCAGTAAACAGGGGGGCCTACAAGAGACCCAGTACTTC. This codes for CAISKQGGLQETQYF.